A selection of T cell receptor beta chains follows, all from one sample in a study of T cell responses to AZD1222 COVID-19 vaccine. Here immunoSEQ multiplex PCR was the method, and the copy in TCRdb shows in-frame clones only, minus some. The sample comprises 110,000 or so clones, about nine tenths of which are singletons, and 4% to 5% rests with the top ten. Sequenced material: peripheral blood, taken on day 0 of AZD1222 vaccination. Receptor source: an adult in good health. Both conserved end residues are part of each CDR3. The D gene is left open where the match is weak. A clone size is listed for some rows: how often the clone was seen (once, few, many), or a class if it is expanded.

J gene | V gene | D gene | clone size | CDR3 protein | CDR3 DNA
TRBJ2-7 | TRBV10-3 | NA | NA | CAISPVDSSYEQYF | TGTGCCATCTCACCGGTGGACTCGTCCTACGAGCAGTACTTC
TRBJ2-7 | TRBV6-5 | TRBD2 | NA | CASSRSGVGSYEQYF | TGTGCCAGCAGTCGAAGCGGGGTCGGATCCTACGAGCAGTACTTC
TRBJ2-1 | TRBV30 | TRBD1 | once | CACSADRVPYNEQFF | TGTGCCTGTTCGGCCGACAGGGTACCCTACAATGAGCAGTTCTTC
TRBJ1-2 | TRBV29-1 | TRBD1 | once | CSVLSGTGTYGYTF | TGCAGCGTCCTAAGCGGGACAGGGACCTATGGCTACACCTTC
TRBJ1-3 | TRBV15 | NA | NA | CATSDFTSGNTIYF | TGTGCCACCAGCGACTTTACCTCTGGAAACACCATATATTTT
TRBJ1-4 | TRBV2 | NA | NA | CASSEAMRGATNEKLFF | TGTGCCAGCAGTGAAGCGATGAGAGGAGCAACTAATGAAAAACTGTTTTTT
TRBJ2-7 | TRBV7-8 | TRBD1 | NA | CASSFEHRGQEQYF | TGTGCCAGCAGCTTTGAACACAGGGGGCAAGAGCAGTACTTC
TRBJ1-5 | TRBV6-6 | NA | NA | CASSTDLLMSNQPQHF | TGTGCCAGCAGTACGGACCTCTTAATGAGCAATCAGCCCCAGCATTTT
TRBJ1-1 | TRBV5-6 | NA | NA | CASSLVANTEAFF | TGTGCCAGCAGCTTGGTAGCGAACACTGAAGCTTTCTTT
TRBJ1-2 | TRBV10-3 | TRBD1 | NA | CAINQGVLNYGYTF | TGTGCCATCAATCAGGGGGTATTGAACTATGGCTACACCTTC
TRBJ2-7 | TRBV5-1 | NA | NA | CASRRDSNYEQYF | TGCGCCAGCAGGCGGGACAGCAACTACGAGCAGTACTTC
TRBJ1-5 | TRBV6-1 | TRBD1 | once | CASSDRDRGYSNQPQHF | TGTGCCAGCAGTGATCGGGACAGGGGATATAGCAATCAGCCCCAGCATTTT
TRBJ1-1 | TRBV5-6 | NA | NA | CASSYTVNTEAFF | TGTGCCAGCAGCTATACAGTGAACACTGAAGCTTTCTTT
TRBJ2-5 | TRBV3-1/TRBV3-2 | NA | NA | CASSQAQGQETQYF | TGTGCCAGCAGCCAAGCACAGGGACAAGAGACCCAGTACTTC
TRBJ1-2 | TRBV29-1 | TRBD1 | NA | CSVEDLTGWYGYTF | TGCAGCGTTGAAGACCTGACAGGGTGGTATGGCTACACCTTC
TRBJ1-5 | TRBV4-3 | NA | once | CASSQDLGQPQHF | TGCGCCAGCAGCCAAGATCTAGGTCAGCCCCAGCATTTT